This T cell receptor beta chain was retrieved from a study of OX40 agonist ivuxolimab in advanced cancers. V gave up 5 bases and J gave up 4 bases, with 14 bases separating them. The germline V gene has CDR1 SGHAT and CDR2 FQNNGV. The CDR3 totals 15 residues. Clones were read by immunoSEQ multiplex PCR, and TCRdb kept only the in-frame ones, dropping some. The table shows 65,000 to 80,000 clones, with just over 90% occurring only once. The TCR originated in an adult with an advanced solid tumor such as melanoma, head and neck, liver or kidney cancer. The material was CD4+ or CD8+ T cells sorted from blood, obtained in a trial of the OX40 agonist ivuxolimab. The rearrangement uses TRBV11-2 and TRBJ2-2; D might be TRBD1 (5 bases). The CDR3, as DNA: TGTGCCAGCAGCGGACACTCTATACCCACCGGGGAGCTGTTTTTT. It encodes CASSGHSIPTGELFF.